This TCR beta chain was captured by sequencing in a study of cytomegalovirus exposure and HLA in healthy donors. Remarks on this clone: Its antigen is unknown.

With 60 Vbeta and 13 Jbeta primers, the PCR was carried out. TCRdb's table, derived via immunoSEQ multiplex PCR, lists solely in-frame clones and lacks some. The table records about 160,000 clones, 80% of them present only once. Study conclusions and caveats: Reportedly, cytomegalovirus status was diagnosed with high sensitivity and specificity.

The germline CDR1 and CDR2 sequences are SGHTA and FQGNSA. CDR3 length equals 14 residues. Trimming took 5 bases from V and 4 from J; bases not matched to a gene: 5. Sequencing was performed on PBMCs. This rearrangement joins TRBV7-2 to TRBJ1-2; 9 bases are a match to TRBD1. The TCR was taken from a woman in her fifties or sixties in good health and CMV-seronegative. The DNA of the CDR3 is TGTGCCAGCAGCGAGCCGGACAGGGGCTATGGCTACACCTTC. This sequence encodes CASSEPDRGYGYTF.